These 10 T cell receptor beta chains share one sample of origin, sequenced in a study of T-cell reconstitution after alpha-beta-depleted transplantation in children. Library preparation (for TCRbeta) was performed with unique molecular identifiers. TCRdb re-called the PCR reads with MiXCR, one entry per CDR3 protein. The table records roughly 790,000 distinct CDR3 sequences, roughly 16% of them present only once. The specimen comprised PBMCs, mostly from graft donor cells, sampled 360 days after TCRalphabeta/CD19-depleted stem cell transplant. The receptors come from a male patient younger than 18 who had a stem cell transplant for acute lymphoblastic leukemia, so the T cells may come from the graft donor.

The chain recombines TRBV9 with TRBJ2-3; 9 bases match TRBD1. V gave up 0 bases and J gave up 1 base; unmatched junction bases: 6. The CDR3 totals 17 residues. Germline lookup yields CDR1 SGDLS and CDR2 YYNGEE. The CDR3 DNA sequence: TGTGCCAGCAGCGTAGAAACAGGGGGCGCCGGCACAGATACGCAGTATTTT. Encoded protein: CASSVETGGAGTDTQYF. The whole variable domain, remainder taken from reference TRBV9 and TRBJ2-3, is DSGVTQTPKHLITATGQRVTLRCSPRSGDLSVYWYQQSLDQGLQFLIQYYNGEERAKGNILERFSAQQFPDLHSELNLSSLELGDSALYFCASSVETGGAGTDTQYFGPGTRLTVL.

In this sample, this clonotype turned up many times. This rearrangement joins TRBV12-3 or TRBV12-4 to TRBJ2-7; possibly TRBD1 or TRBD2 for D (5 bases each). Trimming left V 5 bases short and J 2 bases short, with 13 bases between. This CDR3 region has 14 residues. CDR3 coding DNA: TGTGCCAGCAGTCAAAGGGACGTCGCCTACGAGCAGTACTTC. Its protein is CASSQRDVAYEQYF.

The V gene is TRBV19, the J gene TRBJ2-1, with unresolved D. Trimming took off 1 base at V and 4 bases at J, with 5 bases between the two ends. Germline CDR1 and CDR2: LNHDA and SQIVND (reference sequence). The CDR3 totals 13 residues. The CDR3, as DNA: TGTGCCAGTAGTATAGCGGATTACAATGAGCAGTTCTTC. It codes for CASSIADYNEQFF. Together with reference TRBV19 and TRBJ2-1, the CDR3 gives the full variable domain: DGGITQSPKYLFRKEGQNVTLSCEQNLNHDAMYWYRQDPGQGLRLIYYSQIVNDFQKGDIAEGYSVSREKKESFPLTVTSAQKNPTAFYLCASSIADYNEQFFGPGTRLTVL.

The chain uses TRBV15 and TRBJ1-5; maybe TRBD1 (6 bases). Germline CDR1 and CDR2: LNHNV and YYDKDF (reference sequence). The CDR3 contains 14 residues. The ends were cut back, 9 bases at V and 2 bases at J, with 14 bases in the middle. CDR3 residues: CATKRGFRNQPQHF. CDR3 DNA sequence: TGTGCCACTAAAAGGGGGTTTCGCAATCAGCCCCAGCATTTT.

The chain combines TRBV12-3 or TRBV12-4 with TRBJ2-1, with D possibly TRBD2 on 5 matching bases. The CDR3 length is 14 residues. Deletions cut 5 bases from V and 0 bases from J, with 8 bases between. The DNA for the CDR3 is TGTGCCAGCAGTCCCGACTACTCCTACAATGAGCAGTTCTTC. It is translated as CASSPDYSYNEQFF.

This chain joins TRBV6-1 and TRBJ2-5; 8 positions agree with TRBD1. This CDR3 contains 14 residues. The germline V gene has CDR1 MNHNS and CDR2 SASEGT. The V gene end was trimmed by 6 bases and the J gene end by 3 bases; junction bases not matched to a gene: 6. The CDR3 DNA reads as TGTGCCAGCAGCAAAGGGGGACAGGAAGAGACCCAGTACTTC. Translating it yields CASSKGGQEETQYF.

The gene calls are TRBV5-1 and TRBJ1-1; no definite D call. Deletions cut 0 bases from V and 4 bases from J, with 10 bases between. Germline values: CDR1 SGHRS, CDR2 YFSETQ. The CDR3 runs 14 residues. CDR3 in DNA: TGCGCCAGCAGCTTGGCCGGGTCGAGCACTGAAGCTTTCTTT. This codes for CASSLAGSSTEAFF.

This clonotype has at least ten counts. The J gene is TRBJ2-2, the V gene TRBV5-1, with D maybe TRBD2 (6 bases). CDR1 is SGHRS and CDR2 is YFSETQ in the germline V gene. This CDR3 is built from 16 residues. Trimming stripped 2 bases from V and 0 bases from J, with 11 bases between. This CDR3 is CASSLQAGANTGELFF. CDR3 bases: TGCGCCAGCAGCTTACAAGCGGGTGCGAACACCGGGGAGCTGTTTTTT.

CDR3 amino acids: CSASGRRGETQYF. Written as DNA, the CDR3 is TGCAGTGCATCGGGGCGGCGAGGAGAGACCCAGTACTTC. The rearrangement uses TRBV20-1 and TRBJ2-5, with D perhaps given as TRBD1 or TRBD2 (5 bases each). Germline V gene sequence: CDR1 DFQATT, CDR2 SNEGSKA (reference sequence). The V end lost 6 bases, the J end lost 4 bases, and 15 bases lay between the germline ends. This CDR3 is built from 13 residues.

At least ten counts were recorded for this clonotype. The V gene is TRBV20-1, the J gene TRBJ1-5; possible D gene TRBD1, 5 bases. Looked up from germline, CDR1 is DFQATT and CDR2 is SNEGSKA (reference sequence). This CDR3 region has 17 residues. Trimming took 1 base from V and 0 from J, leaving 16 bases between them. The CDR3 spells CSARGRKGTLSNQPQHF. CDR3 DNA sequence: TGCAGTGCTAGAGGCCGAAAGGGGACCCTTAGCAATCAGCCCCAGCATTTT.